This T cell receptor (beta chain) was observed in a study of cytomegalovirus exposure and HLA in healthy donors. Notes on the study in general: When the data were analyzed later, several of the most significant clusters appeared to be linked to common viral pathogens. An analysis done earlier found most TCR beta V segments productive about 87% or about 30% of the time. The authors assumed roughly uniform sequencing depth across donors for presence/absence analyses. Later analysis identified 16,000 or so TCR beta sequences associated with HLA alleles, using a false discovery rate threshold of 0.05.

With respect to this clone: Its antigen remains unidentified.

With 60 Vbeta and 13 Jbeta primers, the PCR was carried out. Generated by immunoSEQ multiplex PCR, the TCRdb table keeps only in-frame clones and is missing some. Among about 180,000 clones listed, approximately 73% were seen once. V dropped 1 base and J dropped 0 bases, with 10 bases sitting between them. The germline gives CDR1 SGHTA, CDR2 FQGTGA. The CDR3 sequence is 16 residues long. The rearrangement joins TRBV7-3 to TRBJ1-3; the D is unclear. Sequencing input: PBMCs. The sequence was collected from a woman in her 30s in good health and CMV-seropositive. CDR3 residues: CASSLSGLNSGNTIYF. In nucleotides, the CDR3 is TGTGCCAGCAGCTTAAGTGGACTGAACTCTGGAAACACCATATATTTT.